This T cell receptor (beta chain) came from a study of blood T cell repertoires in COVID-19. At the level of the study: The study drew acute and convalescent COVID-19 samples from the United States, Italy and Spain. The analysed material was cDNA or gDNA that came from T cells, B-cell-depleted T cells, or PBMCs.

Method: immunoSEQ multiplex PCR; TCRdb's copy keeps in-frame clones and lacks some. The sample lists 68,000 or so clones, about nine tenths occurring once. CDR3 length equals 13 residues. V gave up 7 bases and J gave up 2 bases, with 12 bases separating them. In germline, CDR1 is SGHNT, CDR2 YYREEE (reference sequence). The Seattle patients, enrolled during active infection, were followed longitudinally. Sequencing was performed on peripheral blood. The TCR was taken from a man between 45 and 60 years old with COVID-19, enrolled during active disease. V gene TRBV5-4 combines with J gene TRBJ1-2; D is ambiguous. The CDR3 DNA reads as TGTGCCAGCGGCCCAGTACAGAACTATGGCTACACCTTC. Translation gives CASGPVQNYGYTF. The complete variable domain, with remaining parts taken from reference TRBV5-4 and TRBJ1-2, reads ETGVTQSPTHLIKTRGQQVTLRCSSQSGHNTVSWYQQALGQGPQFIFQYYREEENGRGNFPPRFSGLQFPNYSSELNVNALELDDSALYLCASGPVQNYGYTFGSGTRLTVV.